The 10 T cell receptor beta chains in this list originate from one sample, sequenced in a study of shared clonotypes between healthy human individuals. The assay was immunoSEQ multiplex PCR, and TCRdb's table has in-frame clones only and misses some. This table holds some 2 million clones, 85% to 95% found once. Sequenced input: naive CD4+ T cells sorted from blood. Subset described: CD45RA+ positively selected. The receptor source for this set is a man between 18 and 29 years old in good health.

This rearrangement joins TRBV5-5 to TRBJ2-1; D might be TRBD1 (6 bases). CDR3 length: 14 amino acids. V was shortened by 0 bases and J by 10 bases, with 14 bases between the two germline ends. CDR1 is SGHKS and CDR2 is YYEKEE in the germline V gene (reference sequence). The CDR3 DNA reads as TGTGCCAGCAGCTTGGTACCAGGGGAATGGGAGCAGTTCTTC. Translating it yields CASSLVPGEWEQFF.

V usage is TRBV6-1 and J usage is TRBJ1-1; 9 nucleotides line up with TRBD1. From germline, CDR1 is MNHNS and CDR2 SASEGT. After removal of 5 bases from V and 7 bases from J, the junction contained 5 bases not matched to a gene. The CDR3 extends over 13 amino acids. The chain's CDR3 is CASSQDRGGEAFF. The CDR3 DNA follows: TGTGCCAGCAGTCAAGACAGGGGGGGTGAAGCTTTCTTT.

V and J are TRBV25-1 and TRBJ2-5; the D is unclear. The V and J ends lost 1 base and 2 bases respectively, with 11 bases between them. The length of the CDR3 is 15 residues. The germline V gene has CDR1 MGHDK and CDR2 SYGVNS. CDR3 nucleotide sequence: TGTGCCAGCAGTGAATCTGGCCTGGGGCAAGAGACCCAGTACTTC. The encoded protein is CASSESGLGQETQYF. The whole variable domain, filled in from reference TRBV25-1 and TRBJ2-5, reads EADIYQTPRYLVIGTGKKITLECSQTMGHDKMYWYQQDPGMELHLIHYSYGVNSTEKGDLSSESTVSRIRTEHFPLTLESARPSHTSQYLCASSESGLGQETQYFGPGTRLLVL.

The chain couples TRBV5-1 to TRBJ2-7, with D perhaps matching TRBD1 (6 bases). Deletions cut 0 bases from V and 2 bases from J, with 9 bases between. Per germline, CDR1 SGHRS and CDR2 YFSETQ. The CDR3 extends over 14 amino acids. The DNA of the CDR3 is TGCGCCAGCAGCTTGGAGGACAGTCCCTACGAGCAGTACTTC. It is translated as CASSLEDSPYEQYF.

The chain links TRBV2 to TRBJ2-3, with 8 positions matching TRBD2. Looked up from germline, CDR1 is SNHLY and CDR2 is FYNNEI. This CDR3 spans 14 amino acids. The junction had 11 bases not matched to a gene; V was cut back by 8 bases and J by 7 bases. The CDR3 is CASSTIAGTNTQYF. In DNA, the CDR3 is TGTGCCAGCTCTACAATAGCGGGGACAAATACGCAGTATTTT.

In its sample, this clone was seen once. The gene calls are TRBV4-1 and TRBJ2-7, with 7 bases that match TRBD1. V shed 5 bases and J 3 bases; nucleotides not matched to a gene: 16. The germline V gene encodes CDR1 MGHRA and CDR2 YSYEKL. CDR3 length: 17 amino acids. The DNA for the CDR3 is TGCGCCAGCAGCGCGATAGGGCAGGGGGAGTTTAGCTACGAGCAGTACTTC. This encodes CASSAIGQGEFSYEQYF.

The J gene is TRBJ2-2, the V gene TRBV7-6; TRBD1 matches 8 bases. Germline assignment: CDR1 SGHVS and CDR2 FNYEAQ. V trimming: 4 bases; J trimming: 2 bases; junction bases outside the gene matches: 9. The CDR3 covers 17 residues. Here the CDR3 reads CASSSDRGSGNTGELFF. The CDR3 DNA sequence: TGTGCCAGCAGCTCAGACAGGGGTTCGGGTAACACCGGGGAGCTGTTTTTT.

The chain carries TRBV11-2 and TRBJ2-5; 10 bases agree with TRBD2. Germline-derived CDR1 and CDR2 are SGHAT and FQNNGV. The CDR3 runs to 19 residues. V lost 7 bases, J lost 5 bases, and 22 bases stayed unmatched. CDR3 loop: CASTTIPGTSVRYGETQYF. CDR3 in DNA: TGTGCCAGCACCACTATTCCCGGGACTAGCGTGAGATACGGTGAGACCCAGTACTTC.

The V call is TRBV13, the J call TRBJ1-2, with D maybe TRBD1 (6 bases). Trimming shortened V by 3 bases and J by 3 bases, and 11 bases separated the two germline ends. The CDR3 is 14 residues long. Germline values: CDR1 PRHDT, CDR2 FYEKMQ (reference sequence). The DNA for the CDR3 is TGTGCCAGCAGCTTTCGGGACACCCACTATGGCTACACCTTC. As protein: CASSFRDTHYGYTF.

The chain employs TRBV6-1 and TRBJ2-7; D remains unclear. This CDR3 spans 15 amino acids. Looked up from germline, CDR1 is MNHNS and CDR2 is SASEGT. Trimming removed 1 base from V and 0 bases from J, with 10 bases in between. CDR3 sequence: CASSEGATISYEQYF. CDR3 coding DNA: TGTGCCAGCAGTGAAGGGGCAACTATCTCCTACGAGCAGTACTTC.